These 27 T cell receptor beta chains were sequenced from one sample in a study of OX40 agonist ivuxolimab in advanced cancers. Here immunoSEQ multiplex PCR was the method, and the copy in TCRdb shows in-frame clones only, minus some. The profile shows 35,000 to 40,000 clones, roughly 78% of them singletons. Source: CD4+ or CD8+ T cells sorted from blood, taken in a trial of the OX40 agonist ivuxolimab. These receptors were taken from an adult with an advanced solid tumor such as melanoma, head and neck, liver or kidney cancer.

The chain joins TRBV10-1 to TRBJ2-5; D not certain. Per germline, CDR1 WNHNN and CDR2 SYGVQD (reference sequence). The length of the CDR3 is 10 residues. Trimming took off 5 bases at V and 5 bases at J, with 3 bases between the two ends. The CDR3 reads CASSWETQYF. The DNA for the CDR3 is TGCGCCAGCAGTTGGGAGACCCAGTACTTC.

The chain joins TRBV30 to TRBJ2-5; 8 bases match TRBD2. Germline trimming cut 0 bases from V and 5 bases from J; bases unmatched to any gene: 5. Germline V gene sequence: CDR1 GTSNPN, CDR2 SVGIG (reference sequence). The CDR3 has 14 residues. The chain's CDR3 is CAWSVAGAFETQYF. In DNA, the CDR3 is TGTGCCTGGAGTGTAGCGGGGGCTTTTGAGACCCAGTACTTC.

The chain is built from TRBV7-9 and TRBJ1-5; tentatively, D is TRBD1 (5 bases). Germline CDR1 SEHNR, CDR2 FQNEAQ (reference sequence). The CDR3 length is 14 residues. The V end was cut by 1 base, the J end by 2 bases, with 6 bases between. The CDR3 bases are TGTGCCAGCAGCTTAGAAGGGGGCAATCAGCCCCAGCATTTT. Amino acid sequence: CASSLEGGNQPQHF.

This clone was observed once. CDR3 bases: TGTGCCAGCAGCTTCGCACTCCCTCAGTACAATGAGCAGTTCTTC. Translated: CASSFALPQYNEQFF. The V gene is TRBV7-9, the J gene TRBJ2-1, with unresolved D. The V end lost 3 bases, the J end lost 4 bases, and 13 bases lay between the germline ends. The CDR3 has 15 residues. CDR1 and CDR2 (germline): SEHNR, FQNEAQ (reference sequence).

The chain couples TRBV11-2 to TRBJ2-2; TRBD1 agrees at 8 bases. The CDR3 covers 16 residues. V shed 2 bases and J 3 bases; nucleotides not matched to a gene: 5. Looked up from germline, CDR1 is SGHAT and CDR2 is FQNNGV. The CDR3: CASSLQGARYTGELFF. The CDR3 DNA reads TGTGCCAGCAGCTTACAGGGGGCGCGGTACACCGGGGAGCTGTTTTTT.

This CDR3 reads CASRMGLRDTEAFF. In nucleotides, the CDR3 is TGTGCCAGTAGAATGGGGCTCCGGGACACTGAAGCTTTCTTT. V usage is TRBV19 and J usage is TRBJ1-1; D is possibly TRBD1 (5 bases). CDR3 size: 14 residues. In germline, CDR1 is LNHDA, CDR2 SQIVND (reference sequence). Trimming removed 6 bases at V and 3 bases at J, with 14 bases between.

V gene TRBV7-2 combines with J gene TRBJ2-7; 7 bases map to TRBD1. Unmatched junction bases numbered 7, after V lost 2 bases and J lost 6 bases. This CDR3 is 14 amino acids long. The germline CDR1 and CDR2 sequences are SGHTA and FQGNSA. CDR3 region: CASSLLTGYREQYF. CDR3 nucleotide sequence: TGTGCCAGCAGCTTACTGACAGGGTACCGCGAGCAGTACTTC.

The chain links TRBV6-6 to TRBJ1-6; D call uncertain. The CDR3 length is 12 residues. Looked up from germline, CDR1 is MNHNY and CDR2 is SVGAGI (reference sequence). Trimming stripped 2 bases from V and 8 bases from J, with 4 bases between. The CDR3 nucleotides are TGTGCCAGCAGTTACAGCGATTCACCCCTCCACTTT. Translating it yields CASSYSDSPLHF.

The chain is built from TRBV2 and TRBJ2-4; D might be TRBD2 (6 bases). The V gene lost 6 bases and the J gene lost 0 bases, with 15 bases spanning the gap. The CDR3 has 16 residues. Germline V gene lookup returns CDR1 SNHLY and CDR2 FYNNEI. In DNA, the CDR3 is TGTGCCAGCAGACCCAGAGGACTATTAGCCAAAAACATTCAGTACTTC. Its translation: CASRPRGLLAKNIQYF.

The DNA of the CDR3 is TGTGCCAGCAGGCCTAGCGGGAGCCTCCCCTACGAGCAGTACTTC. Translated: CASRPSGSLPYEQYF. J is TRBJ2-7 and V is TRBV27; 10 nucleotides align to TRBD2. V lost 6 bases to trimming and J lost 2 bases; unmatched junction nucleotides: 7. Germline CDR1 MNHEY, CDR2 SMNVEV (reference sequence). This CDR3 has 15 residues.

This CDR3 reads CASSLSGTTPNNEQFF. CDR3 coding DNA: TGCGCCAGCAGCCTCAGCGGGACTACCCCTAACAATGAGCAGTTCTTC. This chain links TRBV4-1 with TRBJ2-1, with 7 bases fitting TRBD2. This CDR3 comprises 16 residues. Germline V lookup: CDR1 MGHRA, CDR2 YSYEKL. With 4 bases clipped from V and 5 bases from J, the junction kept 11 bases outside the gene matches.

This clone was counted a few times. The chain recombines TRBV6-5 with TRBJ1-2; no definite D call. Trimming shortened V by 5 bases and J by 4 bases, and 14 bases separated the two germline ends. CDR3 length: 14 residues. Germline loops: CDR1 MNHEY, CDR2 SVGAGI. The CDR3 region is CASSRGRSTYGYTF. CDR3 coding DNA: TGTGCCAGCAGTCGTGGACGGTCTACCTATGGCTACACCTTC.

This chain links TRBV27 with TRBJ2-7; D not certain. Germline V lookup: CDR1 MNHEY, CDR2 SMNVEV (reference sequence). The CDR3 covers 13 residues. Trimming shortened V by 6 bases and J by 3 bases, and 12 bases separated the two germline ends. The CDR3 DNA reads as TGTGCCAGCAGACCCCAGGTTCTCTACGAGCAGTACTTC. Translated, it gives CASRPQVLYEQYF.

V gene TRBV5-1 combines with J gene TRBJ1-3; tentative D call: TRBD1 (6 bases). The CDR3 totals 15 residues. Germline V gives CDR1 SGHRS, CDR2 YFSETQ. V was trimmed by 2 bases and J by 0 bases, leaving 9 bases between them. The chain's CDR3 is CASSFGRGSGNTIYF. CDR3 bases: TGCGCCAGCAGCTTCGGCAGGGGCTCTGGAAACACCATATATTTT.

This sequence joins TRBV27 and TRBJ1-2; 9 bases line up with TRBD1. Germline V gives CDR1 MNHEY, CDR2 SMNVEV (reference sequence). CDR3 size: 15 residues. The trim removed 4 bases at V and 5 bases at J, leaving 8 bases unmatched. CDR3 in DNA: TGTGCCAGCAGTTCGGACAGGGGATCCTTGTATGGCTACACCTTC. It is translated as CASSSDRGSLYGYTF.

The chain links TRBV19 to TRBJ2-3, with 7 bases aligning to TRBD2. CDR3 length: 14 residues. Unmatched junction bases numbered 4, after V lost 5 bases and J lost 2 bases. Germline lookup yields CDR1 LNHDA and CDR2 SQIVND (reference sequence). CDR3 sequence reads: CASSLAGTTDTQYF. CDR3 DNA: TGTGCCAGTAGTTTAGCGGGTACCACAGATACGCAGTATTTT.

This clone has just one count. The chain is built from TRBV5-1 and TRBJ1-6, with D possibly being TRBD1 (6 bases). This CDR3 spans 14 amino acids. Looked up from germline, CDR1 is SGHRS and CDR2 is YFSETQ. V dropped 6 bases and J dropped 5 bases, with 12 bases sitting between them. CDR3 sequence: CASNGGQNNSPLHF. As DNA, the CDR3 is TGCGCCAGCAACGGGGGACAAAATAATTCACCCCTCCACTTT. The whole variable domain, filled in from reference TRBV5-1 and TRBJ1-6, reads KAGVTQTPRYLIKTRGQQVTLSCSPISGHRSVSWYQQTPGQGLQFLFEYFSETQRNKGNFPGRFSGRQFSNSRSEMNVSTLELGDSALYLCASNGGQNNSPLHFGNGTRLTVT.

V and J are TRBV9 and TRBJ2-1; TRBD2 aligns across 10 bases. The CDR3 is 15 amino acids. From germline, CDR1 is SGDLS and CDR2 YYNGEE. With V trimmed by 2 bases and J by 4 bases, 3 bases remained unmatched. The CDR3 nucleotides read TGTGCCAGCAGCGTGAGCGGGAGGGCGTACAATGAGCAGTTCTTC. Translation: CASSVSGRAYNEQFF.

V is TRBV7-6 and J is TRBJ2-1; 12 bases agree with TRBD2. J was trimmed by 10 bases and V by 2 bases; bases with no gene match: 12. The CDR3 spans 17 residues. Germline V gives CDR1 SGHVS, CDR2 FNYEAQ. CDR3 DNA: TGTGCCAGCAGCTTATATCTCCTAGCGGGAGGGCCGGGAGAGCAGTTCTTC. Residues: CASSLYLLAGGPGEQFF.

This chain uses TRBV7-3 with TRBJ1-2, with 8 positions matching TRBD1. Looked up from germline, CDR1 is SGHTA and CDR2 is FQGTGA. This CDR3 region has 16 residues. V shed 5 bases and J 3 bases; nucleotides not matched to a gene: 11. The CDR3 spells CASSPHDRGGDYGYTF. The CDR3 nucleotides are TGTGCCAGCAGCCCCCACGACAGGGGAGGTGACTATGGCTACACCTTC.

This chain joins TRBV27 and TRBJ1-1, with D maybe TRBD1 (6 bases). V was trimmed by 8 bases and J by 2 bases, leaving 27 bases between them. Germline lookup yields CDR1 MNHEY and CDR2 SMNVEV (reference sequence). The CDR3 runs 18 residues. Written as DNA, the CDR3 is TGTGCCAGCGCCGGAGAGATACGCAGGGGCTGGGAAAACACTGAAGCTTTCTTT. It specifies CASAGEIRRGWENTEAFF.

This sequence joins TRBV4-1 and TRBJ2-1; 12 bases match TRBD2. The CDR3 is 16 amino acids. J gave up 5 bases and V 5 bases, and 7 bases lay outside the gene matches. From germline, CDR1 is MGHRA and CDR2 YSYEKL. The CDR3 DNA follows: TGCGCCAGCAGCTCTAAGACTAGCGGGAGTGACAATGAGCAGTTCTTC. Amino acid sequence: CASSSKTSGSDNEQFF.

J is TRBJ2-5 and V is TRBV7-2; 11 bases line up with TRBD1. CDR1 and CDR2 from the germline V gene are SGHTA and FQGNSA. Losses at the gene ends were 4 bases for V and 0 bases for J; bases not matched to a gene: 10. CDR3 size: 18 residues. For the CDR3, the DNA is TGTGCCAGCAGCTCAAAGGGACAGGGGGGTTTTTACCAAGAGACCCAGTACTTC. Its protein product is CASSSKGQGGFYQETQYF.

The CDR3: CASSKGTGNQPQHF. CDR3 DNA sequence: TGTGCCAGCAGCAAAGGGACGGGCAATCAGCCCCAGCATTTT. The chain combines TRBV21-1 with TRBJ1-5. TRBV21-1 is recorded as a pseudogene. The CDR3 extends over 14 amino acids.

This clone has only one observation. The chain uses TRBV7-9 and TRBJ1-4; possibly TRBD1 for D (5 bases). Trimming cost V 3 bases and J 8 bases, with 13 bases left between them. Per the germline V gene, CDR1 is SEHNR and CDR2 is FQNEAQ (reference sequence). The CDR3 length is 14 residues. CDR3 coding DNA: TGTGCCAGCAGCTTTCGGGGGAAGGACGAAAAACTGTTTTTT. It specifies CASSFRGKDEKLFF.

The chain joins TRBV10-2 to TRBJ2-3, with 8 positions matching TRBD1. Germline CDR1 is WSHSY and CDR2 is SAAADI. The CDR3 runs to 14 residues. The V segment lost 6 bases and the J segment 2 bases; nucleotides outside the gene matches: 4. The CDR3 DNA is TGCGCCAGCAGAAGGGGACAGGACACAGATACGCAGTATTTT. Protein sequence: CASRRGQDTDTQYF.

This chain uses TRBV18 with TRBJ1-1; D might be TRBD1 (6 bases). This CDR3 region has 15 residues. Germline loops: CDR1 KGHSH, CDR2 LQKENI. The germline V and J ends were trimmed by 2 bases and 0 bases, with 10 bases remaining between them. The CDR3 region has the DNA TGTGCCAGCTCACCATCACGGGACATGAACACTGAAGCTTTCTTT. Its protein product is CASSPSRDMNTEAFF.